The rows below give T cell receptor beta chains drawn from one sample of a study of glioma-infiltrating T cells. TCRdb redid the calling of the multiplex PCR reads with MiXCR, one entry per CDR3 protein. The top ten hold around 18% of the sample, which has under 150,000 distinct CDR3 sequences, roughly two fifths seen once. The material sequenced was glioma tissue, nonneoplastic brain tissue, or PBMCs (not recorded which). The receptors originated from a human donor with low-grade glioma or glioblastoma, undergoing nonglioma brain surgery, or in good health (not recorded which). CDR3s include the opening cysteine and the closing phenylalanine or tryptophan. The order of the fields is V gene, J gene, CDR3 protein.

v_call: TRBV5-1; j_call: TRBJ1-1; cdr3_aa: CASSIDTQNTEAFF
v_call: TRBV6-5; j_call: TRBJ2-5; cdr3_aa: CASSYSRRGRETQYF
v_call: TRBV20-1; j_call: TRBJ2-5; cdr3_aa: CSAREWEETQYF
v_call: TRBV4-1; j_call: TRBJ2-5; cdr3_aa: CASSQDTRGETQYF
v_call: TRBV2; j_call: TRBJ1-2; cdr3_aa: CASIQTGTESGYTF
v_call: TRBV25-1; j_call: TRBJ2-4; cdr3_aa: CASSDRGKNIQYF
v_call: TRBV6-2/TRBV6-3; j_call: TRBJ1-1; cdr3_aa: CASGYSSFRTRNTEAFF
v_call: TRBV3-1; j_call: TRBJ1-1; cdr3_aa: CASSQRQGRTEAFF
v_call: TRBV6-6; j_call: TRBJ1-1; cdr3_aa: CASSYSFERINEAFF
v_call: TRBV7-9; j_call: TRBJ2-3; cdr3_aa: CASSFMVGDTQYF
v_call: TRBV10-2; j_call: TRBJ2-1; cdr3_aa: CASSESEVEQFF
v_call: TRBV18; j_call: TRBJ2-1; cdr3_aa: CATLMQERESINEQFF
v_call: TRBV20-1; j_call: TRBJ1-2; cdr3_aa: CSAREGFGTNYGYTF
v_call: TRBV6-1; j_call: TRBJ2-5; cdr3_aa: CASSSIPGQGEGETQYF
v_call: TRBV7-2; j_call: TRBJ1-5; cdr3_aa: CASSQLASNQPQHF
v_call: TRBV28; j_call: TRBJ2-3; cdr3_aa: CASRGGLAGVGTQYF
v_call: TRBV27; j_call: TRBJ2-7; cdr3_aa: CASSWGGLNAYEQYF
v_call: TRBV7-9; j_call: TRBJ2-3; cdr3_aa: CASSRRLPGTDTQYF
v_call: TRBV20-1; j_call: TRBJ1-1; cdr3_aa: CSAPPPRTGGLNTEAFF
v_call: TRBV6-2/TRBV6-3; j_call: TRBJ1-1; cdr3_aa: CASKTTAGLWTEAFF
v_call: TRBV7-9; j_call: TRBJ1-2; cdr3_aa: CASSSALLNYGYTF
v_call: TRBV18; j_call: TRBJ2-1; cdr3_aa: CASSPGQRYNEQFF
v_call: TRBV28; j_call: TRBJ2-7; cdr3_aa: CASSSRWPPYEQYF
v_call: TRBV6-2/TRBV6-3; j_call: TRBJ2-7; cdr3_aa: CASSYSTPIERESGEQYF
v_call: TRBV19; j_call: TRBJ1-1; cdr3_aa: CASSGDVGWGTEAFF
v_call: TRBV7-3; j_call: TRBJ2-3; cdr3_aa: CARSPGRGTDTQYF
v_call: TRBV5-4; j_call: TRBJ1-1; cdr3_aa: CASGGEGKTEAFF
v_call: TRBV7-2; j_call: TRBJ2-3; cdr3_aa: CASSLGVTWTDTQYF
v_call: TRBV6-1; j_call: TRBJ1-6; cdr3_aa: CASSEIMTGLNSPLHF
v_call: TRBV4-1; j_call: TRBJ2-7; cdr3_aa: CASSQSSGGRSYEQYF
v_call: TRBV28; j_call: TRBJ1-4; cdr3_aa: CASSLLGEVDEKLFF
v_call: TRBV27; j_call: TRBJ1-6; cdr3_aa: CASSYREGNSPLHF
v_call: TRBV20-1; j_call: TRBJ2-5; cdr3_aa: CSARDRQETQYF
v_call: TRBV10-2; j_call: TRBJ1-1; cdr3_aa: CASSVMTGAGTEAFF
v_call: TRBV29-1; j_call: TRBJ1-1; cdr3_aa: CSARTETEAFF
v_call: TRBV20-1; j_call: TRBJ1-2; cdr3_aa: CSAEFGTNYGYTF
v_call: TRBV4-1; j_call: TRBJ2-3; cdr3_aa: CASSQAGGTGDTQYF
v_call: TRBV6-5; j_call: TRBJ2-1; cdr3_aa: CASSSAGQYNEQFF
v_call: TRBV19; j_call: TRBJ2-1; cdr3_aa: CASSIERTSYNEQFF
v_call: TRBV6-1; j_call: TRBJ1-1; cdr3_aa: CASGHTRGTDTEAFF
v_call: TRBV6-1; j_call: TRBJ1-2; cdr3_aa: CASSTGQILGGYTF
v_call: TRBV6-1; j_call: TRBJ2-1; cdr3_aa: CASSESGGRRYNEQFF